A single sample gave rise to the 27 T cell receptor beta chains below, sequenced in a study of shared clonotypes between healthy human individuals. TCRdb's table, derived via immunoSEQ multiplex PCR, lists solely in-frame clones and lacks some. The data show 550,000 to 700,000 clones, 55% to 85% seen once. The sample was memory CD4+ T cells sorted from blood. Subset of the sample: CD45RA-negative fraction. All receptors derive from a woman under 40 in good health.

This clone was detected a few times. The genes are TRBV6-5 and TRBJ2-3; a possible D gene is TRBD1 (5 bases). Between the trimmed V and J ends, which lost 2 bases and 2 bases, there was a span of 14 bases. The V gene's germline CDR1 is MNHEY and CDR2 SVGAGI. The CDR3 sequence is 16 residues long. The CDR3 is CASSYIWGFNTDTQYF. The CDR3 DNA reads TGTGCCAGCAGTTACATCTGGGGCTTCAACACAGATACGCAGTATTTT.

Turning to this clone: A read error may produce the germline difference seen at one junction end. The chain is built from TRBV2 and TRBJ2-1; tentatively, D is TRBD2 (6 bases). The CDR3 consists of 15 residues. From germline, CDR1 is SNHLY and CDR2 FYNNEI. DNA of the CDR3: TGTGCCAGCAGGGAAGGACTACGGACAAACAGTGAGCAGTTCTTC. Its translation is CASREGLRTNSEQFF.

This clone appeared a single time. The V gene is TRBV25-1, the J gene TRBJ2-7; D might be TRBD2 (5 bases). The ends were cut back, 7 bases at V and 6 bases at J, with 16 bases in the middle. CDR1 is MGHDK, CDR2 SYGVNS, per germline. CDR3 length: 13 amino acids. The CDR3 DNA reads TGTGCCAGCACTTCGGCCGGGGTGGGCGAGCAGTACTTC. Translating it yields CASTSAGVGEQYF.

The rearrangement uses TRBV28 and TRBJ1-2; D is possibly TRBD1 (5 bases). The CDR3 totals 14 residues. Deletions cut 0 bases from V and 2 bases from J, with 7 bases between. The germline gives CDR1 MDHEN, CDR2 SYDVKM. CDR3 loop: CASSLWRGNYGYTF. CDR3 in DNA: TGTGCCAGCAGTTTATGGAGGGGAAACTATGGCTACACCTTC.

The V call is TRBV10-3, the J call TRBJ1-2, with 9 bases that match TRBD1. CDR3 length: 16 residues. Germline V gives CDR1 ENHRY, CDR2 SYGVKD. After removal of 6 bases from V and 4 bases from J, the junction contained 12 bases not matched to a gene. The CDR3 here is CAIRDTTTGGTYGYTF. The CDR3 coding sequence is TGTGCCATCAGGGATACTACGACAGGGGGGACCTATGGCTACACCTTC.

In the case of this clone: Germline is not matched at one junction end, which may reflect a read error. The CDR3 region is CAGSLVGSSVTDEQFF. CDR3 nucleotides: TGCGCCGGCAGCTTGGTGGGTAGCTCGGTCACGGATGAGCAGTTCTTC. This chain uses TRBV5-1 with TRBJ2-1; the D is unclear. In germline, CDR1 is SGHRS, CDR2 YFSETQ. This CDR3 region has 16 residues.

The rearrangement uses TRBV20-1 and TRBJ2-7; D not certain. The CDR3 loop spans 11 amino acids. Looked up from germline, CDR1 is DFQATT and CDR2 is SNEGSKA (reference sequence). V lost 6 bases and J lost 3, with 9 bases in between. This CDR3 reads CSAGLLYEQYF. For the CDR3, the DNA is TGCAGTGCGGGCCTTCTCTACGAGCAGTACTTC.

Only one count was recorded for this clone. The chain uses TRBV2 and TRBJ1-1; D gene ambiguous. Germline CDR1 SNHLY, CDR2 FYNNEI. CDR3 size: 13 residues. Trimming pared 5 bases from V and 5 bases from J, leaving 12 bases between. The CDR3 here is CASSPVERTEAFF. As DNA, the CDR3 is TGTGCCAGCAGTCCGGTGGAAAGGACTGAAGCTTTCTTT.

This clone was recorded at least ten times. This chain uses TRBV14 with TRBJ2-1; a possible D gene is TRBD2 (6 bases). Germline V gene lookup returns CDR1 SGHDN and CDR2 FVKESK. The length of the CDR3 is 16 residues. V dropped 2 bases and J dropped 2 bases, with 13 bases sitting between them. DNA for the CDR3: TGTGCCAGCAGCCAACCGGGGGTAGCGGCCTACAATGAGCAGTTCTTC. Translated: CASSQPGVAAYNEQFF. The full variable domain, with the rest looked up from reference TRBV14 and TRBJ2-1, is EAGVTQFPSHSVIEKGQTVTLRCDPISGHDNLYWYRRVMGKEIKFLLHFVKESKQDESGMPNNRFLAERTGGTYSTLKVQPAELEDSGVYFCASSQPGVAAYNEQFFGPGTRLTVL.

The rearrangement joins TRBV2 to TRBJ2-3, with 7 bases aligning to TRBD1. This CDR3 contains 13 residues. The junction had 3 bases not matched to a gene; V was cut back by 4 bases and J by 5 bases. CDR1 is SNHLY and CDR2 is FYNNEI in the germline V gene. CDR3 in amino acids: CASSARQGDTQYF. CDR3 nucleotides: TGTGCCAGCAGTGCTCGACAGGGAGATACGCAGTATTTT.

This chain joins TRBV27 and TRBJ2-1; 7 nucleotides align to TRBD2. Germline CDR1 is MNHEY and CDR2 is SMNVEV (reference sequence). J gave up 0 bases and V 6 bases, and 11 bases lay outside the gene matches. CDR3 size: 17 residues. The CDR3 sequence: CASRRGGGRDSYNEQFF. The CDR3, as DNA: TGTGCCAGCAGACGGGGCGGGGGAAGGGACTCCTACAATGAGCAGTTCTTC.

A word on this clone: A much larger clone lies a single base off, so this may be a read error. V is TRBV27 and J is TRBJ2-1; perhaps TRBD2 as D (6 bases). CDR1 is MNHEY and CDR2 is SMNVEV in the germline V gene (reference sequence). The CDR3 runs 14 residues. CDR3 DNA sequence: TGTGTCAGCCGAGCACCTCAACCGGGGAGGGAGCAGTTCTTC. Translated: CVSRAPQPGREQFF.

The CDR3: CASIDRVYGYTF. Here the CDR3 DNA reads TGTGCCAGCATCGACAGGGTCTATGGCTACACCTTC. This chain uses TRBV5-4 with TRBJ1-2; 7 nucleotides agree with TRBD1. Per the germline V gene, CDR1 is SGHNT and CDR2 is YYREEE (reference sequence). The CDR3 runs 12 residues. V dropped 6 bases and J dropped 4; count of bases not matched to a gene: 3.

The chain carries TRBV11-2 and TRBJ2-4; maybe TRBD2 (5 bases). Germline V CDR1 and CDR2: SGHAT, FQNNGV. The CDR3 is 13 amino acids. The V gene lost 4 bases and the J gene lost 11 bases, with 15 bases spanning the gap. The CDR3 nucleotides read TGTGCCAGCAGCTCCGGACCCACGAGGGTTCAGTACTTC. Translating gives CASSSGPTRVQYF.

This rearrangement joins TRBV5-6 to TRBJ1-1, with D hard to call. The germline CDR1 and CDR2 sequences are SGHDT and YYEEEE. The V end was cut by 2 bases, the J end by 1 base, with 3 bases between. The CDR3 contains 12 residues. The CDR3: CASSFRNTEAFF. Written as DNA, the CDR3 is TGTGCCAGCAGCTTTAGGAACACTGAAGCTTTCTTT.

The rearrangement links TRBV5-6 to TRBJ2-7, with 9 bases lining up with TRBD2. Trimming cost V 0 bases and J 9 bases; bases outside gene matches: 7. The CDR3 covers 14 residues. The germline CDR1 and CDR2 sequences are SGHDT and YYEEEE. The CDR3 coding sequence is TGTGCCAGCAGCTTGGTTAGCGGGAGTAATTTGCAGTACTTC. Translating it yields CASSLVSGSNLQYF. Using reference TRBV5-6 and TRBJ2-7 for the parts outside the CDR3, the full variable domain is DAGVTQSPTHLIKTRGQQVTLRCSPKSGHDTVSWYQQALGQGPQFIFQYYEEEERQRGNFPDRFSGHQFPNYSSELNVNALLLGDSALYLCASSLVSGSNLQYFGPGTRLTVT.

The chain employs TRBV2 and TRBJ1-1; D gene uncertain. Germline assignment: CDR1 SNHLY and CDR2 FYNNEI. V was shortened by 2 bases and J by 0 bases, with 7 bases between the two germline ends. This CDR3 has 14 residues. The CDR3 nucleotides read TGTGCCAGCAGTGAAAGAGGTATGAACACTGAAGCTTTCTTT. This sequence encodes CASSERGMNTEAFF.

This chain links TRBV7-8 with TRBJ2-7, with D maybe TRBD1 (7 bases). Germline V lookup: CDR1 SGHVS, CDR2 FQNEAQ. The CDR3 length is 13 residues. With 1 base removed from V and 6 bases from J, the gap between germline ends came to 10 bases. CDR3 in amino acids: CASSLGQGGEQYF. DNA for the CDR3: TGTGCCAGCAGCTTAGGACAGGGAGGCGAGCAGTACTTC.

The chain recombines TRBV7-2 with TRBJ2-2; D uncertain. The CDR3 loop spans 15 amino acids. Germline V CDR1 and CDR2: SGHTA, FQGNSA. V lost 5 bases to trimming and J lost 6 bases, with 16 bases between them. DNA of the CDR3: TGTGCCAGCAGCAAAGGCCTGTTGGTTCCCGGGGAGCTGTTTTTT. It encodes CASSKGLLVPGELFF.

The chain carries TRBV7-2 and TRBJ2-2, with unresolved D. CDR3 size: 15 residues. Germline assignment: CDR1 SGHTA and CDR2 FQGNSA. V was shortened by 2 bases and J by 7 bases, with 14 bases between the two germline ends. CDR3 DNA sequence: TGTGCCAGCAGCTTATCCTCCCCGCAAGACGGGGAGCTGTTTTTT. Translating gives CASSLSSPQDGELFF.

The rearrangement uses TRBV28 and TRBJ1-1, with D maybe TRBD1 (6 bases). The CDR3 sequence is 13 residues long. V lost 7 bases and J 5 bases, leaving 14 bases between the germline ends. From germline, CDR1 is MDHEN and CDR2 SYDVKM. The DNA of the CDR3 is TGTGCCAGCACCACCCCCACAGGGACTGAAGCTTTCTTT. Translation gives CASTTPTGTEAFF.

CDR3 in DNA: TGTGCCAGCAGTGAATCGGGACTAGCGTCTAATGAGCAGTTCTTC. It translates to CASSESGLASNEQFF. The chain joins TRBV2 to TRBJ2-1; TRBD2 agrees at 10 bases. This CDR3 spans 15 amino acids. Germline V gene lookup returns CDR1 SNHLY and CDR2 FYNNEI. Germline trimming cut 2 bases from V and 7 bases from J; bases unmatched to any gene: 5.

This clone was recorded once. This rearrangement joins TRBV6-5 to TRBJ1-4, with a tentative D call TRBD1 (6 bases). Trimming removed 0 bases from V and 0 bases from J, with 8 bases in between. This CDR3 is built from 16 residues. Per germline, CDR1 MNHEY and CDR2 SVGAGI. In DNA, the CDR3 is TGTGCCAGCAGTTACTCAGGGGGGGCAACTAATGAAAAACTGTTTTTT. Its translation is CASSYSGGATNEKLFF.

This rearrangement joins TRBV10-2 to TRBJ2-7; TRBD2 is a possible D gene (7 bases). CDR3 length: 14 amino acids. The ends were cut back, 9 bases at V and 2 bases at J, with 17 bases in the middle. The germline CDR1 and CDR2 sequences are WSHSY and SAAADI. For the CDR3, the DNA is TGCGCCAGTAAACGGGGGGCTCCAGCCTACGAGCAGTACTTC. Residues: CASKRGAPAYEQYF.

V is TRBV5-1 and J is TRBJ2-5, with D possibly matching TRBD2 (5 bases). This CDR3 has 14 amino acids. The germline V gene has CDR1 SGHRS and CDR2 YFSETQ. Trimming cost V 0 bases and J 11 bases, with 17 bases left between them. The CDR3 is CASSLVSSSQEQYF. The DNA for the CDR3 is TGCGCCAGCAGCTTGGTCTCTAGCAGTCAGGAGCAGTACTTC.

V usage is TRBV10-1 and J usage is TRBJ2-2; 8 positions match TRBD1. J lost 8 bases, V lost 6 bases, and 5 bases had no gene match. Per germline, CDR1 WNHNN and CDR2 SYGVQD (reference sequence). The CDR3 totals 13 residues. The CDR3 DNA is TGCGCCAGCAGCCAGACAGGGGCAGGGGAGCTGTTTTTT. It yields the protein CASSQTGAGELFF.

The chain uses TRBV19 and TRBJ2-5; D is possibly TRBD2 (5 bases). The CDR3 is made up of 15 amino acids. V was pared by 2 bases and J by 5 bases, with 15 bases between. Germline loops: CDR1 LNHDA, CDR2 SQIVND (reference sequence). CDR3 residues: CASSITDTRRETQYF. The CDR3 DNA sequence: TGTGCCAGTAGTATAACCGATACTAGACGGGAGACCCAGTACTTC.